This TCR beta chain was sequenced in a study of blood T cell repertoires in COVID-19. Overall study context: The United States, Italy and Spain provided the acute and convalescent COVID-19 samples. PBMCs, B-cell-depleted T cells, or T cells were the source of the cDNA or gDNA that made up the material.

TCRdb keeps only in-frame clones here, not all; method: immunoSEQ multiplex PCR. The sample shows approximately 120,000 clones, 65% to 90% of them seen only once. This clone was recorded a few times. This clonotype originated in an older man with active or convalescent COVID-19. Sequenced sample: peripheral blood.

The DNA of the CDR3 is TGTGCCAGTAGTACCACAGGAACCTACAATGAGCAGTTCTTC. This codes for CASSTTGTYNEQFF. The V and J genes are TRBV19 and TRBJ2-1, with D possibly TRBD1 on 5 matching bases. The CDR3 runs 14 residues. With 4 bases removed from V and 2 bases from J, the gap between germline ends came to 9 bases. CDR1 LNHDA and CDR2 SQIVND come from the germline V gene (reference sequence).